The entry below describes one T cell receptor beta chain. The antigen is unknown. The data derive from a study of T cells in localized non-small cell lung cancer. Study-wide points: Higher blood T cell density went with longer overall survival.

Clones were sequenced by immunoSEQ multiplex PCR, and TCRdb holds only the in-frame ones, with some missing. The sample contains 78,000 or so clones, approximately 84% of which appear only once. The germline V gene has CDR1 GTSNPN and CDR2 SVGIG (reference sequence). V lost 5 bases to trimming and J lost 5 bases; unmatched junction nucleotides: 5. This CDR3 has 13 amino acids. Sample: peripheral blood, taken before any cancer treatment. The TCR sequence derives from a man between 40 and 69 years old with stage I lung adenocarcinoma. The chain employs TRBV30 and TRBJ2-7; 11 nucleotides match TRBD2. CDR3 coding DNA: TGTGCCTGGTGCCTGACTAGCGGGAACGAGCAGTACTTC. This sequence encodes CAWCLTSGNEQYF.